This TCR beta chain was identified during a study of blood T cell repertoires in COVID-19. Original data processing: Researchers report that nucleated cell counts were estimated from reference gene primer amplification. Measured with immunoSEQ multiplex PCR; TCRdb has only the in-frame clones, and not every one. V and J calls and clone size follow that table, whereas D and trimming were derived from the DNA. The sample holds over 150,000 clones, around 80% seen once. Each participant's cohort was designated according to participant-reported clinical history. Germline loops: CDR1 LGHDT, CDR2 YNNKEL (reference sequence). This CDR3 has 16 residues. The V segment lost 4 bases and the J segment 1 base; nucleotides outside the gene matches: 6.

Material: PBMCs or T cells enriched from blood (not recorded which). The clonotype comes from a woman aged 55-70 years who had recovered from COVID-19. This chain links TRBV3-1 (or the pseudogene TRBV3-2) with TRBJ2-1, with 8 bases identical to TRBD1. CDR3 sequence (DNA): TGTGCCAGCAGCCCCGGGACAGGATTTTCCTACAATGAGCAGTTCTTC. Translating gives CASSPGTGFSYNEQFF.